This TCR beta chain was observed in a study of blood T cell repertoires in COVID-19. Study summary: In each case, the material was cDNA or gDNA derived from T cells, B-cell-depleted T cells, or PBMCs.

Sequencing used immunoSEQ multiplex PCR; TCRdb keeps in-frame clones, though not all of them. The sample includes 200,000 to 250,000 clones, approximately 90% seen only once; the top ten take 0.8% to 1%. The CDR3 runs to 15 residues. Trimming removed 3 bases at V and 0 bases at J, with 10 bases between. CDR1 and CDR2 (germline): KGHSH, LQKENI. Sequences were obtained from peripheral blood. The origin of this receptor is a man between 60 and 75 years old with COVID-19, enrolled during active disease. The V call is TRBV18, the J call TRBJ2-3; D might be TRBD2 (5 bases). CDR3 loop: CASSPPAASTDTQYF. CDR3 bases: TGTGCCAGCTCACCGCCAGCGGCGAGCACAGATACGCAGTATTTT.